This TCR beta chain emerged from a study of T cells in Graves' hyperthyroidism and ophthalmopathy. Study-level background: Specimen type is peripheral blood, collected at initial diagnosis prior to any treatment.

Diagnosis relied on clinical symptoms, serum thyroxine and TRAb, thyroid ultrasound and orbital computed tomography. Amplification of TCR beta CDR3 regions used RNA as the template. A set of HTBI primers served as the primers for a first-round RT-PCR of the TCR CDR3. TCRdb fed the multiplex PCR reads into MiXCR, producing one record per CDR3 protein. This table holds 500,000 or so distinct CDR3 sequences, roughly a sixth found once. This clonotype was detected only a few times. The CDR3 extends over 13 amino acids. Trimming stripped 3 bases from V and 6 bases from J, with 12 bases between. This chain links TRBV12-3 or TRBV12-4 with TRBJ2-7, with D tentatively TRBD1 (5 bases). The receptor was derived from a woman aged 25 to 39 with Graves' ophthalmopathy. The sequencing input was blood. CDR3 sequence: CASSLGQGVEQYF. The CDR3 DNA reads TGTGCCAGCAGTTTGGGGCAGGGTGTCGAGCAGTACTTC.